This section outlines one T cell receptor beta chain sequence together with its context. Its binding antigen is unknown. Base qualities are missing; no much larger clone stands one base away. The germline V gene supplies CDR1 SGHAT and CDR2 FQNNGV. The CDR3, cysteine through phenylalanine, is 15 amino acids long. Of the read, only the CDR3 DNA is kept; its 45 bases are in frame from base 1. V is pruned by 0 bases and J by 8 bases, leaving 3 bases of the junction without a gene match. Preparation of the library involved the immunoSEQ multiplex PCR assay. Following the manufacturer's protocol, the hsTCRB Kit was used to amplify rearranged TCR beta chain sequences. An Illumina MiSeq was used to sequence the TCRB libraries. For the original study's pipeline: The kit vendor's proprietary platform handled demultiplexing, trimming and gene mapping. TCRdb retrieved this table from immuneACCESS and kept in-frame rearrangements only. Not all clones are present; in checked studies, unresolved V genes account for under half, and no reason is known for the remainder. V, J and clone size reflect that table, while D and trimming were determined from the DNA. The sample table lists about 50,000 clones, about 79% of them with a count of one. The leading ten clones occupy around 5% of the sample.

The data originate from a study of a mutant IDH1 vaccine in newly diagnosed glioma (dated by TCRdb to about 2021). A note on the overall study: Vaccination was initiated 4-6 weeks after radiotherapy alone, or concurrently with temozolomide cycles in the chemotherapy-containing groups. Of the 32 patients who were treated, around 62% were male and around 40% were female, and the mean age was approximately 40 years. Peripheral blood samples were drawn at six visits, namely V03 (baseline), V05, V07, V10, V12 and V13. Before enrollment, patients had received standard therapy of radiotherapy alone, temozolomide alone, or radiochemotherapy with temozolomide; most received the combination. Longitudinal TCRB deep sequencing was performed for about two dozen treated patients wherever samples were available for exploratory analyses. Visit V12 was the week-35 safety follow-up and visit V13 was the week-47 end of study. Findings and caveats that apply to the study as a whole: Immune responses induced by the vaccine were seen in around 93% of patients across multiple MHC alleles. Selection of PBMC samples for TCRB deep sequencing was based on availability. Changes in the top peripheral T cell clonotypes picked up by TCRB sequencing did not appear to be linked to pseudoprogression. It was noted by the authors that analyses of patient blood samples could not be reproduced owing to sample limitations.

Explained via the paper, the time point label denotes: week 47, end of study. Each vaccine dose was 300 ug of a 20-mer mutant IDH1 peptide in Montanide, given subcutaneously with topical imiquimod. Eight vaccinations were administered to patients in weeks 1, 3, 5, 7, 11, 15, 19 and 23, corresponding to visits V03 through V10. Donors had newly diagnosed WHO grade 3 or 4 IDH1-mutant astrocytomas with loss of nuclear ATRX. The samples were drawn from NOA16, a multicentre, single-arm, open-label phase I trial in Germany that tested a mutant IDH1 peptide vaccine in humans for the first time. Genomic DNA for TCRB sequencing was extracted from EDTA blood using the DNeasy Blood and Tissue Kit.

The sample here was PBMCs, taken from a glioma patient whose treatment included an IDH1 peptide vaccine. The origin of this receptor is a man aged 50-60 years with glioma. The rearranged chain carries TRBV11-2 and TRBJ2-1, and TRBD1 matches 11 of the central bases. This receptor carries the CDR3 CASSLDGQGAHEQFF. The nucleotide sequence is TGTGCCAGCAGCTTAGACGGACAGGGGGCTCATGAGCAGTTCTTC.